This T cell receptor beta chain was captured by sequencing in a study of T cell responses to AZD1222 COVID-19 vaccine. Whole-study results and caveats: Mapped onto spike, vaccine-associated CD4 TCRs spanned it and were dominant at 160-218 and 743-854. The donor cohort was predominantly white British with a female majority, and clonal diversity may have been underestimated. Compared with day 0, the breadth and depth of the Spike-specific TCR repertoire rose significantly after two doses of AZD1222.

Both about-4-week and about-12-week second-dose recipients were combined. The CDR3 length is 11 residues. The germline V gene has CDR1 MDHEN and CDR2 SYDVKM. V lost 0 bases, J lost 5 bases, and 2 bases lay in between. The method was immunoSEQ multiplex PCR; TCRdb's version includes in-frame clones alone and lacks a portion of them. Among 110,000 or so clones listed, approximately 90% were seen once. This clone was recorded once. Its matching antigen is unknown. The chain joins TRBV28 to TRBJ2-7, with no clear D. This sequence originates from an adult who received the AZD1222 COVID-19 vaccine. This specimen was peripheral blood, taken 28 days after the second AZD1222 dose. The CDR3 spells CASSLWDEQYF. The CDR3 DNA is TGTGCCAGCAGTTTATGGGACGAGCAGTACTTC.